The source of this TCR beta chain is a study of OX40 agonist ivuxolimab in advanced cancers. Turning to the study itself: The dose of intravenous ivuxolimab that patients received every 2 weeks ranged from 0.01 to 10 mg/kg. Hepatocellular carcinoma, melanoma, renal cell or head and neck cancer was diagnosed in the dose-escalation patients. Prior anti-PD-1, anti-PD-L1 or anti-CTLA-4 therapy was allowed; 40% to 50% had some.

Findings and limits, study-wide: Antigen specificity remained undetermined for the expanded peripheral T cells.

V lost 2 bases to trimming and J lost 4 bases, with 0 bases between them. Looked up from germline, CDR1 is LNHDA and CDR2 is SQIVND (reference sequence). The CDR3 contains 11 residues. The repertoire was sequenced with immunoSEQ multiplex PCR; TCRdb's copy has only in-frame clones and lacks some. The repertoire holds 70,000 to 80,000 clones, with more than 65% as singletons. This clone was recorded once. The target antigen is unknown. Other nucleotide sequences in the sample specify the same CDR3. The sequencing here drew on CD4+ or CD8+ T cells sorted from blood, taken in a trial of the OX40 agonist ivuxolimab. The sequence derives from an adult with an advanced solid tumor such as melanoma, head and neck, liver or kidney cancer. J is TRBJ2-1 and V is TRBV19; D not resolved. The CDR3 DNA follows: TGTGCCAGTAGTATATACAATGAGCAGTTCTTC. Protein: CASSIYNEQFF. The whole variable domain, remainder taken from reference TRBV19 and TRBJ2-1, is DGGITQSPKYLFRKEGQNVTLSCEQNLNHDAMYWYRQDPGQGLRLIYYSQIVNDFQKGDIAEGYSVSREKKESFPLTVTSAQKNPTAFYLCASSIYNEQFFGPGTRLTVL.